The TCR beta chain described here comes from a study of identical twins. Whole-study results and caveats: Because invariant MAIT and iNKT cells could be present, zero-insertion analyses could be partly confounded.

A universal primer site was created by template switching, with the cDNA bearing unique molecular identifiers. TCRdb reprocessed the 5' RACE reads via MiXCR and lists one record per CDR3 protein. The sample includes 350,000 to 450,000 distinct CDR3 sequences, 18% of them seen just once. There were only healthy Caucasians among the donors. A few counts support this clonotype. The antigen remains undetermined. CDR3 length: 13 residues. V was cut by 3 bases and J by 4 bases, with 11 bases left in between. CDR1 and CDR2 from the germline V gene are SGHKS and YYEKEE (reference sequence). The chain uses TRBV5-5 and TRBJ2-7; no clear D gene. The TCR was taken from a man over 45 in good health. The sample was naive T cells sorted from blood. The CDR3 DNA reads as TGTGCCAGCAGCTCTCGCAACAAATACGAGCAGTACTTC. This sequence encodes CASSSRNKYEQYF.